These 25 T cell receptor beta chains share one sample of origin, sequenced in a study of cytomegalovirus exposure and HLA in healthy donors. PCR was performed using 60 Vbeta and 13 Jbeta primers. Clones were sequenced by immunoSEQ multiplex PCR, and TCRdb holds only the in-frame ones, with some missing. The sample yields some 200,000 clones, more than 60% seen once. Sequencing was done on a sample of PBMCs. The receptors originated from a man between 50 and 59 years old in good health and CMV-seronegative.

The chain employs TRBV7-9 and TRBJ2-2; D may be TRBD2 (5 bases). The CDR3 runs 14 residues. Germline V lookup: CDR1 SEHNR, CDR2 FQNEAQ (reference sequence). V shed 3 bases and J shed 6 bases, with 11 bases lying between them. This chain's CDR3 is CASSFVGEAGELFF. CDR3 sequence (DNA): TGTGCCAGCAGCTTCGTGGGAGAGGCCGGGGAGCTGTTTTTT.

V is TRBV4-1 and J is TRBJ1-2; D not certain. The CDR3 contains 15 residues. CDR1 and CDR2 (germline): MGHRA, YSYEKL. V was trimmed by 3 bases and J by 4 bases, leaving 15 bases between them. CDR3 bases: TGCGCCAGCAGCCACCAGTCAAGCGAGACCTATGGCTACACCTTC. Translation gives CASSHQSSETYGYTF.

The CDR3 nucleotides read TGTGCCAGCTCACCGTCCCGACAGGATACGCAGTATTTT. Amino acids: CASSPSRQDTQYF. The rearrangement links TRBV18 to TRBJ2-3; D perhaps matches TRBD1 (5 bases). The V end lost 3 bases, the J end lost 6 bases, and 10 bases lay between the germline ends. Germline CDR1 reads KGHSH; CDR2 reads LQKENI. The CDR3 loop spans 13 amino acids.

The chain links TRBV6-4 to TRBJ2-1, with D possibly TRBD2 on 6 matching bases. V lost 0 bases and J lost 10, with 16 bases in between. This CDR3 spans 15 amino acids. Germline V gene lookup returns CDR1 MRHNA and CDR2 SNTAGT. CDR3 region: CASSDSNRGRGEQFF. CDR3 in DNA: TGTGCCAGCAGTGACTCGAATCGGGGGAGAGGGGAGCAGTTCTTC.

CDR3 sequence (DNA): TGTGCCAGCAGTGACGGGTTCACTGAAGCTTTCTTT. Protein product: CASSDGFTEAFF. The chain is built from TRBV6-1 and TRBJ1-1; D ambiguous. The V end lost 3 bases, the J end lost 4 bases, and 6 bases lay between the germline ends. The germline CDR1 and CDR2 sequences are MNHNS and SASEGT. This CDR3 is built from 12 residues.

The chain's CDR3 is CASSFASSHTDTQYF. The CDR3, as DNA: TGTGCCAGCAGTTTCGCTAGCTCCCACACAGATACGCAGTATTTT. The chain carries TRBV28 and TRBJ2-3; a weak D match, TRBD2 (5 bases). CDR1 is MDHEN and CDR2 is SYDVKM in the germline V gene. V lost 3 bases, J lost 2 bases, and 12 bases lay in between. This CDR3 has 15 amino acids.

The chain employs TRBV4-1 and TRBJ2-3; 10 bases are a match to TRBD1. Germline CDR1 reads MGHRA; CDR2 reads YSYEKL. The CDR3 is 14 amino acids. V shed 1 base and J 7 bases; nucleotides not matched to a gene: 2. The DNA for the CDR3 is TGCGCCAGCAGCCAAGGACAGGGGGCTTATACGCAGTATTTT. It codes for CASSQGQGAYTQYF.

The chain links TRBV5-1 to TRBJ2-6; D possibly corresponds to TRBD1 (6 bases). The CDR3 contains 14 residues. In germline, CDR1 is SGHRS, CDR2 YFSETQ. V was clipped by 9 bases and J by 4 bases, with 14 bases between them. In nucleotides, the CDR3 is TGCGCCACCGGACAGACAACGGGGGCCAACGTCCTGACTTTC. Its translation: CATGQTTGANVLTF.

Notes on this clone: A read error may produce the germline difference seen at one junction end. V is TRBV4-1 and J is TRBJ2-7; maybe TRBD2 (5 bases). CDR1 and CDR2 (germline): MGHRA, YSYEKL. This CDR3 contains 11 residues. The CDR3: CASSQDSSLNF. CDR3 DNA: TGCGCCAGCAGCCAAGATTCTAGCTTGAACTTC.

The gene calls are TRBV28 and TRBJ1-1; D is uncertain. The CDR3 extends over 14 amino acids. The germline V and J ends were trimmed by 5 bases and 5 bases, with 15 bases remaining between them. Per germline, CDR1 MDHEN and CDR2 SYDVKM. DNA for the CDR3: TGTGCCAGCAGTCCGCGCTCCCTTAAAACTGAAGCTTTCTTT. This translates into CASSPRSLKTEAFF.

This chain joins TRBV28 and TRBJ2-2, with D maybe TRBD2 (7 bases). V was clipped by 7 bases and J by 6 bases, with 18 bases between them. Germline CDR1 is MDHEN and CDR2 is SYDVKM. CDR3 length: 15 residues. This chain's CDR3 is CASKGGSGGPGELFF. As DNA, the CDR3 is TGTGCCAGCAAAGGCGGGAGTGGGGGGCCCGGGGAGCTGTTTTTT.

This chain joins TRBV6-1 and TRBJ1-1, with D unresolved. The V end was cut by 7 bases, the J end by 0 bases, with 9 bases between. Per germline, CDR1 MNHNS and CDR2 SASEGT. CDR3 length: 13 amino acids. CDR3 nucleotide sequence: TGTGCCAGCAATACAGTGTTGAACACTGAAGCTTTCTTT. Translated: CASNTVLNTEAFF.

The gene calls are TRBV11-2 and TRBJ1-1, with 11 bases identical to TRBD1. The CDR3 has 15 amino acids. The germline gives CDR1 SGHAT, CDR2 FQNNGV. The V and J ends lost 4 bases and 7 bases, in that order; junction bases with no gene match: 8. CDR3 region: CASSSTGQGEGEAFF. For the CDR3, the DNA is TGTGCCAGCAGCTCCACGGGACAGGGGGAGGGTGAAGCTTTCTTT.

This clone was seen more than once but under ten times. This chain joins TRBV7-3 and TRBJ1-1; possibly TRBD1 for D (6 bases). This CDR3 is 15 amino acids long. V dropped 5 bases and J dropped 5 bases, with 18 bases sitting between them. CDR1 is SGHTA and CDR2 is FQGTGA in the germline V gene. CDR3 nucleotides: TGTGCCAGCAGCCGCGACGGGGGGCGGTATACTGAAGCTTTCTTT. Its translation is CASSRDGGRYTEAFF.

The genes are TRBV13 and TRBJ2-5; 7 bases match TRBD1. The J call may be wrong; the DNA end is better matched by TRBJ2-7. Germline V gives CDR1 PRHDT, CDR2 FYEKMQ (reference sequence). The CDR3 has 14 amino acids. CDR3 amino acids: CASSIPGGSYEQYF. CDR3 sequence (DNA): TGTGCCAGCAGCATCCCAGGGGGCTCCTACGAGCAGTACTTC.

The chain links TRBV6-5 to TRBJ1-1, with 8 bases matching TRBD1. This CDR3 is 13 amino acids long. The germline CDR1 and CDR2 sequences are MNHEY and SVGAGI. The V segment lost 4 bases and the J segment 4 bases; nucleotides outside the gene matches: 2. In nucleotides, the CDR3 is TGTGCCAGCAGTTTTGACAGGGGCACTGAAGCTTTCTTT. This translates into CASSFDRGTEAFF.

The V and J genes are TRBV11-2 and TRBJ2-1; D perhaps matches TRBD2 (6 bases). CDR1 and CDR2 (germline): SGHAT, FQNNGV. V lost 1 base to trimming and J lost 5 bases, with 15 bases between them. CDR3 length equals 16 residues. CDR3 in DNA: TGTGCCAGCAGCTTAGCCTATTCGGGACTCAACAATGAGCAGTTCTTC. It codes for CASSLAYSGLNNEQFF.

This sequence joins TRBV2 and TRBJ2-1; D unclear. This CDR3 spans 11 amino acids. V lost 6 bases, J lost 10 bases, and 10 bases lay in between. Germline V lookup: CDR1 SNHLY, CDR2 FYNNEI. CDR3 bases: TGTGCCAGCAGCAACTGGAGAGAGCAGTTCTTC. Its protein is CASSNWREQFF.

This clone showed up just a few times. The V and J genes are TRBV5-1 and TRBJ2-5, with 9 bases identical to TRBD1. The CDR3 covers 15 residues. V gave up 3 bases and J gave up 5 bases; unmatched junction bases: 8. From germline, CDR1 is SGHRS and CDR2 YFSETQ. This chain's CDR3 is CASSSAQGAMETQYF. DNA for the CDR3: TGCGCCAGCAGCTCCGCACAGGGGGCTATGGAGACCCAGTACTTC.

The chain combines TRBV9 with TRBJ2-2; TRBD2 matches at 14 bases. Trimming took 4 bases from V and 4 from J; bases not matched to a gene: 6. Per the germline V gene, CDR1 is SGDLS and CDR2 is YYNGEE. The length of the CDR3 is 17 residues. Written as DNA, the CDR3 is TGTGCCAGCAGCAAGACTAGCGGGAGGGGCATCACCGGGGAGCTGTTTTTT. Encoded protein: CASSKTSGRGITGELFF. The variable domain in full, with the rest retrieved from reference TRBV9 and TRBJ2-2, is DSGVTQTPKHLITATGQRVTLRCSPRSGDLSVYWYQQSLDQGLQFLIQYYNGEERAKGNILERFSAQQFPDLHSELNLSSLELGDSALYFCASSKTSGRGITGELFFGEGSRLTVL.

The CDR3 DNA sequence: TGTGCCAGCATCAAGGACAGGGGGATCGCTGAAGCTTTCTTT. Translation: CASIKDRGIAEAFF. The chain employs TRBV6-6 and TRBJ1-1; 10 bases map to TRBD1. CDR3 size: 14 residues. CDR1 is MNHNY and CDR2 is SVGAGI in the germline V gene (reference sequence). V lost 7 bases and J lost 6; bases outside the gene matches: 8.

The V call is TRBV7-3, the J call TRBJ1-1; D is perhaps TRBD1 (5 bases). Looked up from germline, CDR1 is SGHTA and CDR2 is FQGTGA. The CDR3 has 15 residues. The V gene lost 0 bases and the J gene lost 1 base, with 9 bases spanning the gap. CDR3 coding DNA: TGTGCCAGCAGCTTAACTGGGGCAGGGAACACTGAAGCTTTCTTT. Its translation is CASSLTGAGNTEAFF.

This clone was counted a single time. This rearrangement joins TRBV11-2 to TRBJ2-6; weak D call: TRBD2 (5 bases). This CDR3 has 18 residues. V was cut by 5 bases and J by 0 bases, with 17 bases left in between. CDR1 SGHAT and CDR2 FQNNGV come from the germline V gene. CDR3: CASSPRGLSFSGANVLTF. In DNA, the CDR3 is TGTGCCAGCAGCCCCCGAGGGCTTTCCTTCTCTGGGGCCAACGTCCTGACTTTC.

CDR3 sequence reads: CASSPNHRGTYEQYF. As DNA, the CDR3 is TGTGCCAGCAGTCCTAACCACAGGGGTACCTACGAGCAGTACTTC. The chain combines TRBV27 with TRBJ2-7; 7 nucleotides line up with TRBD1. The V segment lost 5 bases and the J segment 2 bases; nucleotides outside the gene matches: 9. Germline lookup yields CDR1 MNHEY and CDR2 SMNVEV (reference sequence). This CDR3 is built from 15 residues.

This chain connects TRBV27 to TRBJ2-7; 9 bases match TRBD1. This CDR3 contains 14 residues. The ends lost 6 bases at V and 2 bases at J; junction bases unmatched: 5. Per germline, CDR1 MNHEY and CDR2 SMNVEV (reference sequence). The CDR3 loop is CASRGTGSAYEQYF. In nucleotides, the CDR3 is TGTGCCAGCAGAGGGACAGGGAGCGCCTACGAGCAGTACTTC.